The 27 T cell receptor beta chains below were found in one sample sequenced in a study of blood T cell repertoires in COVID-19. TCRdb's copy holds only in-frame clones and misses some; the assay was immunoSEQ multiplex PCR. The table records fewer than 300,000 clones, roughly 80% of them present only once. The sample consisted of PBMCs or T cells enriched from blood (not recorded which). All receptors come from a man aged 35 to 55 who had been exposed to COVID-19.

This clone was found many times. J is TRBJ1-1 and V is TRBV6-4, with D possibly matching TRBD1 (5 bases). Per the germline V gene, CDR1 is MRHNA and CDR2 is SNTAGT. This CDR3 spans 14 amino acids. V was pared by 7 bases and J by 1 base, with 13 bases between. CDR3 residues: CASKDDSRNTEAFF. CDR3 coding DNA: TGTGCCAGCAAGGATGACAGTAGGAACACTGAAGCTTTCTTT.

J is TRBJ1-6 and V is TRBV7-3, with TRBD1 matching over 10 bases. CDR1 SGHTA and CDR2 FQGTGA come from the germline V gene. V lost 2 bases to trimming and J lost 11 bases; unmatched junction nucleotides: 6. The CDR3 is made up of 15 amino acids. As DNA, the CDR3 is TGTGCCAGCAGCTTAGCCGGACAGGGGGAGGCACCCCTCCACTTT. Protein sequence: CASSLAGQGEAPLHF.

The V gene is TRBV12-5, the J gene TRBJ2-1; 10 bases fit TRBD2. There are 18 residues in the CDR3. With V trimmed by 6 bases and J by 7 bases, 18 bases remained unmatched. Germline values: CDR1 LGHNT, CDR2 FRNRAP. The CDR3 loop reads CASGRRGPGLAGVNEQFF. The DNA for the CDR3 is TGTGCTAGTGGGCGCAGAGGGCCCGGGCTAGCGGGAGTAAATGAGCAGTTCTTC.

V usage is TRBV19 and J usage is TRBJ2-5; TRBD2 agrees at 9 bases. Germline loops: CDR1 LNHDA, CDR2 SQIVND (reference sequence). Unmatched junction bases numbered 18, after V lost 5 bases and J lost 2 bases. The CDR3 length is 19 residues. CDR3 in amino acids: CASSSDIGISGRWQETQYF. Here the CDR3 DNA reads TGTGCCAGTAGTTCCGACATCGGAATAAGCGGGAGGTGGCAAGAGACCCAGTACTTC. The variable domain in full, completed from reference TRBV19 and TRBJ2-5, reads DGGITQSPKYLFRKEGQNVTLSCEQNLNHDAMYWYRQDPGQGLRLIYYSQIVNDFQKGDIAEGYSVSREKKESFPLTVTSAQKNPTAFYLCASSSDIGISGRWQETQYFGPGTRLLVL.

The chain employs TRBV12-5 and TRBJ1-2, with 7 bases aligning to TRBD1. The germline V gene encodes CDR1 LGHNT and CDR2 FRNRAP. CDR3 length equals 13 residues. V shed 6 bases, J shed 4 bases, and the junction held 5 bases outside the gene matches. Here the CDR3 DNA reads TGTGCTAGTGGGGGGACAGCGGGCTATGGCTACACCTTC. As protein: CASGGTAGYGYTF.

Details on this clone: Sequence at one end of the junction differs from germline and may be a read error. CDR3 sequence reads: CATSGTIAYGYTF. The CDR3 coding sequence is TGTGCCACCAGTGGGACAATCGCCTATGGCTACACCTTC. This sequence joins TRBV6-2 or TRBV6-3 and TRBJ1-2, with a tentative D call TRBD1 (6 bases). CDR1 MNHEY and CDR2 SVGEGT come from the germline V gene. This CDR3 spans 13 amino acids.

The gene calls are TRBV10-1 and TRBJ2-1, with 11 bases fitting TRBD2. CDR1 is WNHNN, CDR2 SYGVQD, per germline (reference sequence). The V segment lost 8 bases and the J segment 10 bases; nucleotides outside the gene matches: 16. There are 16 residues in the CDR3. CDR3 in amino acids: CASGGTSGSKRGEQFF. Here the CDR3 DNA reads TGCGCCAGCGGCGGGACTAGCGGTTCCAAGAGGGGCGAGCAGTTCTTC.

This rearrangement joins TRBV5-1 to TRBJ2-1; 7 nucleotides align to TRBD2. CDR1 SGHRS and CDR2 YFSETQ come from the germline V gene. The CDR3 spans 17 residues. Unmatched junction bases numbered 9, after V lost 3 bases and J lost 0 bases. As DNA, the CDR3 is TGCGCCAGCAGCTCTGCCCCTAGCGGAAGCTCCTACAATGAGCAGTTCTTC. It specifies CASSSAPSGSSYNEQFF.

The chain joins TRBV5-4 to TRBJ2-3; the match to TRBD2 covers 8 bases. The CDR3 totals 15 residues. The germline V gene has CDR1 SGHNT and CDR2 YYREEE (reference sequence). Losses at the gene ends were 0 bases for V and 9 bases for J; bases not matched to a gene: 9. CDR3 sequence reads: CASSLAGGPRGTQYF. DNA of the CDR3: TGTGCCAGCAGCTTGGCGGGAGGGCCACGGGGGACGCAGTATTTT.

The chain recombines TRBV24-1 with TRBJ2-2; 11 nucleotides line up with TRBD2. Unmatched junction bases numbered 8, after V lost 5 bases and J lost 1 base. This CDR3 has 18 residues. In germline, CDR1 is KGHDR, CDR2 SFDVKD. The CDR3 loop is CATSVSGRGKGNTGELFF. Written as DNA, the CDR3 is TGTGCCACCAGTGTTAGCGGGAGGGGCAAAGGGAACACCGGGGAGCTGTTTTTT.

This clone was seen only once. V usage is TRBV3-1 (or the pseudogene TRBV3-2) and J usage is TRBJ2-7; 7 positions agree with TRBD1. After removal of 4 bases from V and 4 bases from J, the junction contained 10 bases not matched to a gene. Per the germline V gene, CDR1 is LGHDT and CDR2 is YNNKEL (reference sequence). The CDR3 runs 15 residues. The CDR3 loop reads CASSRLWARGYEQYF. In nucleotides, the CDR3 is TGTGCCAGCAGCCGCCTATGGGCCAGGGGGTACGAGCAGTACTTC.

CDR3 sequence: CASSPRTINNEQFF. The CDR3 DNA sequence: TGTGCCAGCAGCCCCCGGACTATCAATAATGAGCAGTTCTTC. The V gene is TRBV9, the J gene TRBJ2-1; perhaps TRBD2 as D (6 bases). This CDR3 is 14 amino acids long. From germline, CDR1 is SGDLS and CDR2 YYNGEE. The V end was cut by 4 bases, the J end by 7 bases, with 15 bases between.

This clone was picked up many times. The chain carries TRBV12-3 or TRBV12-4 and TRBJ2-4; 9 bases fit TRBD1. CDR3 length: 13 residues. Losses at the gene ends were 4 bases for V and 8 bases for J; bases not matched to a gene: 3. CDR3 protein: CASSYRDRDIQYF. The CDR3 DNA is TGTGCCAGCAGTTACCGGGACAGGGACATTCAGTACTTC.

This chain connects TRBV10-3 to TRBJ2-1; 7 bases agree with TRBD2. CDR3 length equals 15 residues. Trimming at V came to 3 bases and at J to 6 bases, leaving 8 bases not matched to a gene. Germline CDR1 and CDR2: ENHRY and SYGVKD. In DNA, the CDR3 is TGTGCCATCAGTGACAGTGGGGGGGGAGGCAATGAGCAGTTCTTC. It codes for CAISDSGGGGNEQFF.

A word on this clone: Other nucleotide sequences in the sample specify the same CDR3. The chain uses TRBV19 and TRBJ2-7, with D possibly TRBD1 on 6 matching bases. The CDR3 contains 14 residues. Germline assignment: CDR1 LNHDA and CDR2 SQIVND (reference sequence). Trimming shortened V by 3 bases and J by 2 bases, and 11 bases separated the two germline ends. CDR3 nucleotide sequence: TGTGCCAGTAGTATCGGCACAGGGCCCTACGAGCAGTACTTC. This codes for CASSIGTGPYEQYF.

The rearrangement joins TRBV2 to TRBJ2-1, with 8 positions matching TRBD1. J was trimmed by 15 bases and V by 3 bases; bases with no gene match: 7. The CDR3 is 12 amino acids. Germline V gene sequence: CDR1 SNHLY, CDR2 FYNNEI. CDR3 nucleotide sequence: TGTGCCAGCAGTGAGAGTCGGACAGGGATGTTCTTC. As protein: CASSESRTGMFF.

This clone showed up just once. The chain carries TRBV10-1 and TRBJ2-5; the D gene is possibly TRBD1 (6 bases). Per the germline V gene, CDR1 is WNHNN and CDR2 is SYGVQD (reference sequence). V lost 0 bases, J lost 2 bases, and 16 bases lay in between. The CDR3 has 17 residues. CDR3 sequence (DNA): TGCGCCAGCAGTGAGTCGGTCCAGGGGAGTGGGCAAGAGACCCAGTACTTC. It codes for CASSESVQGSGQETQYF.

V and J are TRBV6-5 and TRBJ1-1, with TRBD1 matching over 7 bases. There are 15 residues in the CDR3. V was pared by 1 base and J by 4 bases, with 6 bases of the junction left unmatched. The V gene's germline CDR1 is MNHEY and CDR2 SVGAGI. The CDR3 DNA follows: TGTGCCAGCAGTTACTTCACAGGGGCGAGCACTGAAGCTTTCTTT. This encodes CASSYFTGASTEAFF.

The chain uses TRBV5-1 and TRBJ1-4; a weak D match, TRBD1 (5 bases). V was clipped by 4 bases and J by 4 bases, with 8 bases between them. Germline loops: CDR1 SGHRS, CDR2 YFSETQ. The CDR3 covers 13 residues. CDR3 residues: CASSPQGNEKLFF. For the CDR3, the DNA is TGCGCCAGCAGCCCGCAGGGTAATGAAAAACTGTTTTTT.

The chain couples TRBV19 to TRBJ2-7, with TRBD1 identical over 7 bases. The CDR3 runs 15 residues. From germline, CDR1 is LNHDA and CDR2 SQIVND (reference sequence). The V and J ends lost 4 bases and 0 bases, in that order; junction bases with no gene match: 6. The CDR3: CASSNHGTVSYEQYF. CDR3 DNA: TGTGCCAGTAGTAACCACGGGACAGTCTCCTACGAGCAGTACTTC.

Only a few counts were recorded for this clone. This chain connects TRBV6-2 or TRBV6-3 to TRBJ1-2; D gene uncertain. Germline V gives CDR1 MNHEY, CDR2 SVGEGT. With 4 bases removed from V and 0 bases from J, the gap between germline ends came to 24 bases. CDR3 length equals 19 residues. CDR3 sequence reads: CASSSKFQAGWKTNYGYTF. The CDR3 nucleotides are TGTGCCAGCAGTTCCAAGTTCCAGGCGGGTTGGAAGACTAACTATGGCTACACCTTC.

This clone has just one count. The chain carries TRBV5-4 and TRBJ2-7, with 10 nucleotides matching TRBD2. The V gene's germline CDR1 is SGHNT and CDR2 YYREEE (reference sequence). J lost 3 bases, V lost 5 bases, and 2 bases had no gene match. CDR3 length: 13 amino acids. Here the CDR3 DNA reads TGTGCCAGCAGAATAGCGGGAGGCTACGAGCAGTACTTC. It yields the protein CASRIAGGYEQYF. Variable domain in full (rest from reference TRBV5-4 and TRBJ2-7): ETGVTQSPTHLIKTRGQQVTLRCSSQSGHNTVSWYQQALGQGPQFIFQYYREEENGRGNFPPRFSGLQFPNYSSELNVNALELDDSALYLCASRIAGGYEQYFGPGTRLTVT.

The chain uses TRBV29-1 and TRBJ2-3; perhaps TRBD1 as D (5 bases). The CDR3 sequence is 13 residues long. V was clipped by 4 bases and J by 2 bases, with 10 bases between them. Per germline, CDR1 SQVTM and CDR2 ANQGSEA. The CDR3 region has the DNA TGCAGCGTTGCGACAGCTTACACAGATACGCAGTATTTT. This gives the protein CSVATAYTDTQYF.

The chain joins TRBV9 to TRBJ2-2, with D maybe TRBD1 (6 bases). In germline, CDR1 is SGDLS, CDR2 YYNGEE. V lost 3 bases to trimming and J lost 4 bases, with 10 bases between them. The CDR3 is 14 amino acids. CDR3 sequence (DNA): TGTGCCAGCAGCGCAGAACAGGGCACCGGGGAGCTGTTTTTT. Translating gives CASSAEQGTGELFF.

This chain joins TRBV5-6 and TRBJ2-2, with a tentative D call TRBD2 (6 bases). V shed 2 bases and J shed 7 bases, with 12 bases lying between them. CDR1 SGHDT and CDR2 YYEEEE come from the germline V gene. The CDR3 extends over 14 amino acids. This chain's CDR3 is CASSFGGENGELFF. DNA of the CDR3: TGTGCCAGCAGCTTCGGCGGGGAAAACGGGGAGCTGTTTTTT. The full variable domain, in which reference TRBV5-6 and TRBJ2-2 provide the parts outside the CDR3, is DAGVTQSPTHLIKTRGQQVTLRCSPKSGHDTVSWYQQALGQGPQFIFQYYEEEERQRGNFPDRFSGHQFPNYSSELNVNALLLGDSALYLCASSFGGENGELFFGEGSRLTVL.

The chain employs TRBV13 and TRBJ1-2, with 10 bases aligning to TRBD1. The germline CDR1 and CDR2 sequences are PRHDT and FYEKMQ (reference sequence). This CDR3 comprises 15 residues. V shed 5 bases and J 8 bases; nucleotides not matched to a gene: 11. CDR3 DNA: TGTGCCAGCAGCCGAGGGGACAGGGGATTTCGCGGCTACACCTTC. Its protein is CASSRGDRGFRGYTF. Together with reference TRBV13 and TRBJ1-2, the CDR3 gives the full variable domain: AAGVIQSPRHLIKEKRETATLKCYPIPRHDTVYWYQQGPGQDPQFLISFYEKMQSDKGSIPDRFSAQQFSDYHSELNMSSLELGDSALYFCASSRGDRGFRGYTFGSGTRLTVV.

The genes are TRBV2 and TRBJ1-2, with a weak D call TRBD1 (6 bases). V was pared by 6 bases and J by 8 bases, with 13 bases between. CDR1 is SNHLY, CDR2 FYNNEI, per germline. This CDR3 spans 12 amino acids. The CDR3: CASRTDSEGYTF. DNA of the CDR3: TGTGCCAGCAGGACGGACAGTGAGGGCTACACCTTC.